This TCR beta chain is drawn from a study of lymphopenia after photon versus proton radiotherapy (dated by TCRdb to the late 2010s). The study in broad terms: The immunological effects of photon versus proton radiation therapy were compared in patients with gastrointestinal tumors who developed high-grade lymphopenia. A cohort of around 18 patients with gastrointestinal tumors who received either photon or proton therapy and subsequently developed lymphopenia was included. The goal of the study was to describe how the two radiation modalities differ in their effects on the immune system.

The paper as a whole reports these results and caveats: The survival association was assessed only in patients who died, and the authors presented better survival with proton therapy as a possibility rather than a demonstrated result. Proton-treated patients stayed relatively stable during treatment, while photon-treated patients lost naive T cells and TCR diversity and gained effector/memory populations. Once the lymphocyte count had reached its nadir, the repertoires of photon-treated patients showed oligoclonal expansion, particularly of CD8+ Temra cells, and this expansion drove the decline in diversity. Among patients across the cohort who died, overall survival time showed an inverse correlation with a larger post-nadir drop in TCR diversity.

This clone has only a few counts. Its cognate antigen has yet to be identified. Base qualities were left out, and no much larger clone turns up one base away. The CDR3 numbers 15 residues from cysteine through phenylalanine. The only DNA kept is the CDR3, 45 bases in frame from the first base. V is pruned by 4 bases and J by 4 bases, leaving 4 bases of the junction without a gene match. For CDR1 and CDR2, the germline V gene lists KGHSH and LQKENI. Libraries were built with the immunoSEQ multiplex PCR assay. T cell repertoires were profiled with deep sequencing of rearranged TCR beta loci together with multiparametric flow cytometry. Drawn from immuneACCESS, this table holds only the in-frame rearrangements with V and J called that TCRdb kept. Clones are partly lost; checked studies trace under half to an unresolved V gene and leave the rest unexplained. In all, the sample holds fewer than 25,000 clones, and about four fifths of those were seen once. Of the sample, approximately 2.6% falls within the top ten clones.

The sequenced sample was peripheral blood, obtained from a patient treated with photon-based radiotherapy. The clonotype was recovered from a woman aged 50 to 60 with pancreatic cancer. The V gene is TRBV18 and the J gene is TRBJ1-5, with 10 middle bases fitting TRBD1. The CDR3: CASSLGTGVNQPQHF. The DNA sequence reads TGTGCCAGCTCACTTGGGACAGGGGTAAATCAGCCCCAGCATTTT.